Here is one T cell receptor (beta chain) with its context. Its antigen is currently unknown. A read error may account for a junction end that differs from germline. Libraries were prepared by immunoSEQ multiplex PCR; TCRdb keeps only in-frame clonotypes and omits some of them. Of roughly 120,000 clones in the sample, about 86% were seen once. The entry originates in a study of T cell responses to AZD1222 COVID-19 vaccine. Germline loops: CDR1 SGHTA, CDR2 FQGTGA. The CDR3 consists of 17 residues. Study-wide results and limits: Among the donors, most were white British and more were female, and clonal diversity was possibly underestimated.

This specimen was peripheral blood, taken on day 0 of AZD1222 vaccination. The sequence derives from an adult in good health. The rearrangement uses TRBV7-3 and TRBJ2-3, with D tentatively TRBD2 (5 bases). The CDR3 DNA is TGCCCCAGCCCCCCGGGCGCGGGCGATCTCAGCACAGATACGCAGTATTTT. The encoded protein is CPSPPGAGDLSTDTQYF.